The 21 T cell receptor beta chains below all came from one sample that was sequenced in a study of blood T cell repertoires in COVID-19. Clones were read by immunoSEQ multiplex PCR, and TCRdb kept only the in-frame ones, dropping some. The sample includes nearly 100,000 clones, 70% to 85% seen only once; the top ten take more than 9%. Sequenced sample: peripheral blood. The source of these receptors is a man in his sixties or seventies with acute or convalescent COVID-19.

V gene TRBV5-1 combines with J gene TRBJ1-6, with a possible D match to TRBD1 (6 bases). The V gene lost 4 bases and the J gene lost 6 bases, with 11 bases spanning the gap. Germline V gene sequence: CDR1 SGHRS, CDR2 YFSETQ. The CDR3 is 14 amino acids. The CDR3 sequence is CASSTTGTNSPLHF. The CDR3, as DNA: TGCGCCAGCAGCACAACAGGGACTAATTCACCCCTCCACTTT.

CDR3 sequence reads: CASSTIQGSYGYTF. Here the CDR3 DNA reads TGTGCCAGCAGCACCATACAGGGATCCTATGGCTACACCTTC. The rearrangement uses TRBV5-5 and TRBJ1-2, with D maybe TRBD1 (6 bases). CDR1 and CDR2 from the germline V gene are SGHKS and YYEKEE (reference sequence). This CDR3 comprises 14 residues. The V end lost 4 bases, the J end lost 4 bases, and 14 bases lay between the germline ends.

The CDR3 coding sequence is TGTGCCAGCAGCCAAGAGGGGCCGCCTACCTACAATGAGCAGTTCTTC. It yields the protein CASSQEGPPTYNEQFF. The rearrangement links TRBV4-2 to TRBJ2-1; tentatively, D is TRBD1 (5 bases). Germline CDR1 is LGHNA and CDR2 is YNFKEQ. V shed 0 bases and J shed 2 bases, with 11 bases lying between them. The CDR3 sequence is 16 residues long.

The genes are TRBV15 and TRBJ2-3; TRBD1 aligns across 9 bases. The CDR3 length is 16 residues. The germline V gene encodes CDR1 LNHNV and CDR2 YYDKDF (reference sequence). Trimming removed 3 bases from V and 6 bases from J; junction bases left unmatched: 10. CDR3 DNA sequence: TGTGCCACCAGCAGGGGGACAGGGAAAGGATCGGATACGCAGTATTTT. It specifies CATSRGTGKGSDTQYF.

This clone was counted once. The rearrangement links TRBV19 to TRBJ1-4; 11 bases line up with TRBD1. Per germline, CDR1 LNHDA and CDR2 SQIVND (reference sequence). The ends lost 5 bases at V and 7 bases at J; junction bases unmatched: 3. The CDR3 consists of 14 residues. In DNA form, the CDR3 reads TGTGCCAGTAGTCCCGGGACAGGGGGTGAAAAACTGTTTTTT. Protein product: CASSPGTGGEKLFF.

J is TRBJ1-2 and V is TRBV6-5; 9 nucleotides align to TRBD1. Trimming cost V 8 bases and J 5 bases; bases outside gene matches: 6. Looked up from germline, CDR1 is MNHEY and CDR2 is SVGAGI. The CDR3 spans 13 residues. The CDR3 DNA is TGTGCCAGCCAAGCCGGGACAGGGTATGGCTACACCTTC. Its translation: CASQAGTGYGYTF.

CDR3 nucleotide sequence: TGTGCCAGCAGTTCTTGGACAGAGAACCCAGCTTTCTTT. It translates to CASSSWTENPAFF. The chain recombines TRBV6-5 with TRBJ1-1; D is perhaps TRBD1 (6 bases). V dropped 4 bases and J dropped 10 bases, with 16 bases sitting between them. The CDR3 length is 13 residues. CDR1 and CDR2 (germline): MNHEY, SVGAGI.

This chain links TRBV2 with TRBJ2-2; TRBD1 might be the D (8 bases). Trimming shortened V by 6 bases and J by 6 bases, and 17 bases separated the two germline ends. The CDR3 length is 15 residues. Germline V gene sequence: CDR1 SNHLY, CDR2 FYNNEI. The DNA for the CDR3 is TGTGCCAGCAGCGACAGGGGACTACCAGCCGGGGAGCTGTTTTTT. It translates to CASSDRGLPAGELFF.

The genes are TRBV7-2 and TRBJ2-5, with 7 bases lining up with TRBD1. V shed 1 base, J shed 5 bases, and the junction held 7 bases outside the gene matches. The CDR3 spans 15 residues. Germline values: CDR1 SGHTA, CDR2 FQGNSA. In DNA, the CDR3 is TGTGCCAGCAGCTTAGGGTGGACAGGCGGTGAGACCCAGTACTTC. Amino acids: CASSLGWTGGETQYF.

The CDR3 protein is CASSIRSRGNTEAFF. CDR3 nucleotides: TGTGCCAGTAGTATCCGGTCCAGGGGTAACACTGAAGCTTTCTTT. This sequence joins TRBV19 and TRBJ1-1, with a tentative D call TRBD1 (6 bases). CDR1 LNHDA and CDR2 SQIVND come from the germline V gene (reference sequence). This CDR3 contains 15 residues. V lost 3 bases and J lost 2, with 13 bases in between.

Turning to this clone: Sequence at one end of the junction differs from germline and may be a read error. The rearrangement joins TRBV28 to TRBJ2-7; the match to TRBD2 covers 9 bases. CDR3 length: 14 residues. Germline loops: CDR1 MDHEN, CDR2 SYDVKM. The CDR3 DNA sequence: TGTGCCAGCAAAAGAGCGGGGGGCTCCTACCAGCAGTACTTC. Translating it yields CASKRAGGSYQQYF.

The chain employs TRBV15 and TRBJ1-4, with 10 bases fitting TRBD1. Per germline, CDR1 LNHNV and CDR2 YYDKDF (reference sequence). The CDR3 spans 16 residues. J was trimmed by 6 bases and V by 5 bases; bases with no gene match: 9. CDR3 in DNA: TGTGCCACCAGCCGCCAGGGACAGGGGCGTGATGAAAAACTGTTTTTT. Translated, it gives CATSRQGQGRDEKLFF.

This chain links TRBV19 with TRBJ1-5, with 9 nucleotides matching TRBD1. J lost 0 bases, V lost 5 bases, and 8 bases had no gene match. Germline V gene data show CDR1 as LNHDA and CDR2 as SQIVND (reference sequence). The CDR3 sequence is 17 residues long. The CDR3 sequence is CASSQRQGVPSNQPQHF. The CDR3 DNA is TGTGCCAGTAGTCAGCGACAGGGGGTTCCTAGCAATCAGCCCCAGCATTTT.

The chain combines TRBV18 with TRBJ1-2, with D perhaps matching TRBD1 (5 bases). There are 15 residues in the CDR3. The germline V gene has CDR1 KGHSH and CDR2 LQKENI. The V end was cut by 0 bases, the J end by 5 bases, with 13 bases between. DNA for the CDR3: TGTGCCAGCTCACCACCCCCCCCCGGGGGTTATGGCTACACCTTC. Residues: CASSPPPPGGYGYTF.

The chain couples TRBV11-3 to TRBJ2-1, with 8 bases identical to TRBD2. The germline V gene has CDR1 SGHNT and CDR2 YENEEA. This CDR3 region has 14 residues. The ends lost 8 bases at V and 4 bases at J; junction bases unmatched: 7. The CDR3 region has the DNA TGTGCCAGCGGCCGGACTAGCATGTACAATGAGCAGTTCTTC. It specifies CASGRTSMYNEQFF.

This chain joins TRBV2 and TRBJ1-1; 8 bases fit TRBD1. Germline trimming cut 5 bases from V and 0 bases from J; bases unmatched to any gene: 2. Germline CDR1 and CDR2: SNHLY and FYNNEI. The CDR3 spans 14 residues. The CDR3 sequence: CASSRQGMNTEAFF. CDR3 bases: TGTGCCAGCAGTCGACAGGGGATGAACACTGAAGCTTTCTTT.

V is TRBV7-9 and J is TRBJ1-6, with TRBD1 identical over 9 bases. V shed 2 bases, J shed 7 bases, and the junction held 3 bases outside the gene matches. Germline CDR1 reads SEHNR; CDR2 reads FQNEAQ (reference sequence). The CDR3 extends over 15 amino acids. CDR3 DNA sequence: TGTGCCAGCAGCTTAACTGGGACAGGGAATTCACCCCTCCACTTT. Translation gives CASSLTGTGNSPLHF. Complete variable domain (other parts from reference TRBV7-9 and TRBJ1-6): DTGVSQNPRHKITKRGQNVTFRCDPISEHNRLYWYRQTLGQGPEFLTYFQNEAQLEKSRLLSDRFSAERPKGSFSTLEIQRTEQGDSAMYLCASSLTGTGNSPLHFGNGTRLTVT.

V and J are TRBV7-3 and TRBJ2-2; D possibly corresponds to TRBD2 (6 bases). Germline-derived CDR1 and CDR2 are SGHTA and FQGTGA. The V gene lost 3 bases and the J gene lost 0 bases, with 11 bases spanning the gap. The CDR3 totals 16 residues. CDR3 nucleotides: TGTGCCAGCAGCTTCGTGAGGGACTCGAACACCGGGGAGCTGTTTTTT. It yields the protein CASSFVRDSNTGELFF. The full variable domain, with the rest looked up from reference TRBV7-3 and TRBJ2-2, is GAGVSQTPSNKVTEKGKYVELRCDPISGHTALYWYRQSLGQGPEFLIYFQGTGAADDSGLPNDRFFAVRPEGSVSTLKIQRTERGDSAVYLCASSFVRDSNTGELFFGEGSRLTVL.

The J gene is TRBJ1-4, the V gene TRBV11-2; 10 bases agree with TRBD1. The V gene's germline CDR1 is SGHAT and CDR2 FQNNGV. This CDR3 has 15 residues. J was trimmed by 6 bases and V by 6 bases; bases with no gene match: 7. The CDR3 protein is CASRPFGTGDEKLFF. Here the CDR3 DNA reads TGTGCCAGCAGACCCTTCGGGACAGGGGATGAAAAACTGTTTTTT.

This chain uses TRBV5-8 with TRBJ1-2; tentatively, D is TRBD1 (5 bases). Germline assignment: CDR1 SGHTS and CDR2 YDEGEE. The CDR3 has 15 amino acids. V lost 2 bases, J lost 4 bases, and 15 bases lay in between. The CDR3: CASSFEGRGSYGYTF. CDR3 bases: TGTGCCAGCAGCTTCGAGGGACGGGGGTCCTATGGCTACACCTTC.

CDR3 sequence (DNA): TGTGCCAGCGCACAAGACTGGGGGGTGCAGCAGCCCCAGCATTTT. Protein sequence: CASAQDWGVQQPQHF. The rearrangement links TRBV27 to TRBJ1-5, with D possibly matching TRBD1 (5 bases). The V gene lost 8 bases and the J gene lost 7 bases, with 21 bases spanning the gap. Per germline, CDR1 MNHEY and CDR2 SMNVEV (reference sequence). The CDR3 loop spans 15 amino acids.